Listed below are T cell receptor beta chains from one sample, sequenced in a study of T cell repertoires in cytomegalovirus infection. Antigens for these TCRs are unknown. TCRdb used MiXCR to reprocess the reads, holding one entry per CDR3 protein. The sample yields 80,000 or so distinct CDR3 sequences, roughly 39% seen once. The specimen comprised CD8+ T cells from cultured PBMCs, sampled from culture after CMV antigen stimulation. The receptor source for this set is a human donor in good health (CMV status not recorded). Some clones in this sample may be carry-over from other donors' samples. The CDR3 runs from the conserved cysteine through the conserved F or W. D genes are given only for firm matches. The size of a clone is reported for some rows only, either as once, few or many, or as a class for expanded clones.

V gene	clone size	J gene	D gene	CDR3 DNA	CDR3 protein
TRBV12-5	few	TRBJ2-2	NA	TGTGCTAGTCTGTCCGGGGAGCTGTTTTTT	CASLSGELFF
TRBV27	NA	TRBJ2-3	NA	TGTGCCAGTTCCGTTGATGGGGAGAGGGCCCCAGATACGCAGTATTTT	CASSVDGERAPDTQYF
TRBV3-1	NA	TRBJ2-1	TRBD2	TGTGCCAGCAGCCTACGTGGGGCGGGGGGGCCTCATGAGCAGTTCTTC	CASSLRGAGGPHEQFF
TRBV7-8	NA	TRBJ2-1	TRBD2	TGTGCCAGCAGCGTTACTAGCGGGGGGGCCTATGAGCAGTTCTTC	CASSVTSGGAYEQFF
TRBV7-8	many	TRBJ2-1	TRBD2	TGTGCCAGCAGCTCCACGACTAGCGGTGGTATTGATGAGCAGTTCTTC	CASSSTTSGGIDEQFF
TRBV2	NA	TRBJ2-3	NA	TGTGCCAGCAGTGAAGCTGCGGTGTGGGACGGACGCACAGATACGCAGTATTTT	CASSEAAVWDGRTDTQYF
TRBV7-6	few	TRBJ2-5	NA	TGTGCCAGCAGCCGAAGCGGGCAAGAGACCCAGTACTTC	CASSRSGQETQYF
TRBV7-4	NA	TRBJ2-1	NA	TGTGCCAGCAGCTCCCGGTTTGATGAGCAGTTCTTC	CASSSRFDEQFF
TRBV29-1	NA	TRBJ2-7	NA	TGCAGCGTTGTCCATAGGGGGTTTGGCTCCTACGAGCAGTACTTC	CSVVHRGFGSYEQYF
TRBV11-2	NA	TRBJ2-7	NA	TGTGCCAGCAGCTTAGGCCCGGGACCCCGGACCTACGAGCAGTACTTC	CASSLGPGPRTYEQYF
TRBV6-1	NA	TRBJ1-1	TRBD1	TGTGCCAGCACCCCAGGGGGTAGAAACACTGAAGCTTTCTTT	CASTPGGRNTEAFF
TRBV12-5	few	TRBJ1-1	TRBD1	TGTGCTAGTGGTTTGGTAAGGAGGGGACAGAATACAATACGGAACACTGAAGCTTTCTTT	CASGLVRRGQNTIRNTEAFF
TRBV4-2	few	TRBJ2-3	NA	TGTGCCAGCAGCCAAGATAGCCCGACCTCCACCACAGATACGCAGTATTTT	CASSQDSPTSTTDTQYF
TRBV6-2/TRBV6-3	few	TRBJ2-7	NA	TGTGCCAGCAGTTACGTGGACGAGTCCTACGAGCAGTACTTC	CASSYVDESYEQYF
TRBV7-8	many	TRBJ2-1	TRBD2	TGTGCCAGCAGCTTAGGGGCTAGCGGGGCAGTCTACAATGAGCAGTTCTTC	CASSLGASGAVYNEQFF
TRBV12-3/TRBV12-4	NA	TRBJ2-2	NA	TGTGCCAGCAGTGCCGGAACTGGGGAGCTGTTTTTT	CASSAGTGELFF
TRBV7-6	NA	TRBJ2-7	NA	TGTGCCAGCAGCTTAGGCCCCAGGGGTTCCTACGAGCAGTACTTC	CASSLGPRGSYEQYF
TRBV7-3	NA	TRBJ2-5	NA	TGTGCCAGCAGCTTGAGAGGAATGGGGCGGGAGACCCAGTACTTC	CASSLRGMGRETQYF
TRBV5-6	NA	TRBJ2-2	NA	TGTGCCAGCAGCCTGGACTTAGGGGGTACCGGGGAGCTGTTTTTT	CASSLDLGGTGELFF
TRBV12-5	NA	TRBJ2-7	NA	TGTGCTAGTGGTCCGGACGGGGGCTCCTACGAGCAGTACTTC	CASGPDGGSYEQYF
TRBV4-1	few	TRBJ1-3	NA	TGCGCCAGCAGCCAAGATGGGTTCGGTGAGACATCTGGAAACACCATATATTTT	CASSQDGFGETSGNTIYF
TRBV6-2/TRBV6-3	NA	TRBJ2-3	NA	TGTGCCAGCAGTTCAGGGCCAGATACGCAGTATTTT	CASSSGPDTQYF
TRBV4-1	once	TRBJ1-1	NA	TGCGCCAGCAGCCCGCCCGGGGGGGAAGCTTTCTTT	CASSPPGGEAFF
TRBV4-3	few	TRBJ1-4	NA	TGCGCCAGCAGCCAAGAAGAAAAACTGTTTTTT	CASSQEEKLFF
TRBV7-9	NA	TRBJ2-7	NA	TGTGCCAGCAGCTCCCGGGCCTACGAGCAGTACTTC	CASSSRAYEQYF
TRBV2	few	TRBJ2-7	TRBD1	TGTGCCAGTGACAGGGGAGGTCCCTACGAGCAGTACTTC	CASDRGGPYEQYF
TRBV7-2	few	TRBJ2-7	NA	TGTGCCAGCAGCTTAGTCGAGGGGGCCTACGAGCAGTACTTC	CASSLVEGAYEQYF
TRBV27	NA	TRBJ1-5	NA	TGTGCCAGCAAAGACGGACTGAATCAGCCCCAGCATTTT	CASKDGLNQPQHF
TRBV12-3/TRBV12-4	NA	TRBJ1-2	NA	TGTGCCAGCAGTATAACAGGGCTGCGCGGAGTGGTGGACTATGGCTACACCTTC	CASSITGLRGVVDYGYTF
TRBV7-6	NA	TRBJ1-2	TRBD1	TGTGCCAGCAGCTTAGACGTTTGGACAGGGGGGGGCTACACCTTC	CASSLDVWTGGGYTF
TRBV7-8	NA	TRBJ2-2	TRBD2	TGTGCCAGCAGCATACTAGCGGGGGGCACCGGGGAGCTGTTTTTT	CASSILAGGTGELFF
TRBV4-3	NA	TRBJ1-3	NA	TGCGCCAGCAGCCAAGAACATGGAAACACCATATATTTT	CASSQEHGNTIYF
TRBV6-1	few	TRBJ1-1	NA	TGTGCCAGCAGGAGGAACCTGAACACTGAAGCTTTCTTT	CASRRNLNTEAFF
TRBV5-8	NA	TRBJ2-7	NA	TGTGCCAGCAGCCGATACACAGGGAGGCGCCCCTACGAGCAGTACTTC	CASSRYTGRRPYEQYF
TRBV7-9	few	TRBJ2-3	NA	TGTGCCAGCACCTCGGAGATTTTCGATACGCAGTATTTT	CASTSEIFDTQYF
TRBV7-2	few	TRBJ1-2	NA	TGTGCCAGCAGCTTAGGGATACAGGGTTGGGGCTACACCTTC	CASSLGIQGWGYTF
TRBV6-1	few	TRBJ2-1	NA	TGTGCCAGCCCTCCAGAATTCTCCTACAATGAGCAGTTCTTC	CASPPEFSYNEQFF
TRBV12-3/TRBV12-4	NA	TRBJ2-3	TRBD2	TGTGCCAGCAGCAGAGGACTAGCGGGGAGCACAGATACGCAGTATTTC	CASSRGLAGSTDTQYF
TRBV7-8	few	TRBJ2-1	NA	TGTGCCAGCAGCTTTCGCAGGAGCTCCTACAATGAGCAGTTCTTC	CASSFRRSSYNEQFF
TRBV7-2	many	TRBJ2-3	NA	TGTGCCAGCAGCGGTCGGGGCAGATATCTGACAGATACGCAGTATTTT	CASSGRGRYLTDTQYF
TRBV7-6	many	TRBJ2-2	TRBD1	TGTGCCAGCAGCTCGGGACAGGGGACCGGGGAGCTGTTTTTT	CASSSGQGTGELFF
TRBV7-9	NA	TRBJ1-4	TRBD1	TGTGCCAGCAGCCGAGGGACAGGGGGCTTATCGGTTGAAAAACTGTTTTTT	CASSRGTGGLSVEKLFF
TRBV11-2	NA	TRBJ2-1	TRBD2	TGTGCCAGCAGCCCTAGCGGGGGGCACAATGAGCAGTTCTTC	CASSPSGGHNEQFF
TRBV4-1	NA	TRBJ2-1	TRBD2	TGCGCCAGCAGCCAAGATCCCGGACTAGCGGGGTCAGGTGAGCAGTTCTTC	CASSQDPGLAGSGEQFF
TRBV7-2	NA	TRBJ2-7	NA	TGTGCCAGCAGCTTGTTGGGACACACCTACGAGCAGTACTTC	CASSLLGHTYEQYF
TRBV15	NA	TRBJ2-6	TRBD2	TGTGCCACCAGCGCCGGGAGGGGAAACTCTGGGGCCAACGTCCTGACTTTC	CATSAGRGNSGANVLTF
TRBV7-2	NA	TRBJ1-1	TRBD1	TGTGCCAGCAGCTTATCTTCGTTCGGGACAGGGGATATGAACACTGAAGCTTTCTTT	CASSLSSFGTGDMNTEAFF
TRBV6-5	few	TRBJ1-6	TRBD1	TGTGCCAGCAGCTCTGACAGGGAGAGCTCCTATAATTCACCCCTCCACTTT	CASSSDRESSYNSPLHF
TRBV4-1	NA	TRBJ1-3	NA	TGCGCCAGCAGCCTTGGACACGACTCTGGAAACACCATATATTTT	CASSLGHDSGNTIYF
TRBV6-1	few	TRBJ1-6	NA	TGTGCCACCGAAACAACCGGGACACAGGATAATTCACCCCTCCACTTT	CATETTGTQDNSPLHF
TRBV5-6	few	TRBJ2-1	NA	TGTGCCAGCAGCCAAGACAGCCCCAATGAGCAGTTCTTC	CASSQDSPNEQFF
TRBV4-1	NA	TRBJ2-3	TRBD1	TGCGCCAGCAGTCAACGGACAGGGGCTAGCACAGATACGCAGTATTTT	CASSQRTGASTDTQYF
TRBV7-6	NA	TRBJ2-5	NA	TGTGCCAGCAGCTTGCAACTGGAGACCCAGTACTTC	CASSLQLETQYF
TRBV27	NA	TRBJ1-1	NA	TGTGCCAGCAGTTTAGTGGCGGAGCAAACTGAAGCTTTCTTT	CASSLVAEQTEAFF
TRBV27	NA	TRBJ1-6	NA	TGTGCCAGCAGTACAATTAATTCACCCCTCCACTTT	CASSTINSPLHF
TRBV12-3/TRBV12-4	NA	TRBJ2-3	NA	TGTGCCAGCAGTTTAGCAGGGTGGGGAGATACGCAGTATTTT	CASSLAGWGDTQYF
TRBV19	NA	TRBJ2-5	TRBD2	TGTGCCAGTAGTACACTAGCGGGGGAGGCGAAGACCCAGTACTTC	CASSTLAGEAKTQYF